This T cell receptor beta chain appears in the sequencing data of a study of T cells in Graves' hyperthyroidism and ophthalmopathy. Regarding the study as a whole: Onset of ophthalmopathy came a median 6.5 months after the model predicted it. Ophthalmopathy was distinguished from stable hyperthyroidism by 13 V-J signatures.

Using RNA transcripts as the source, TCR beta CDR3 regions were amplified. Researchers ran a first-round RT-PCR on the TCR CDR3 using the HTBI primer set. Each CDR3 protein is one row after TCRdb ran MiXCR on the multiplex PCR reads. The sample holds hundreds of thousands of distinct CDR3 sequences, around 15% seen once. Details on this clonotype: Its antigen is unidentified.

There are 13 residues in the CDR3. Germline CDR1 and CDR2: SGHRS and YFSETQ. Trimming took 0 bases from V and 6 from J, leaving 6 bases between them. This receptor was obtained from a woman younger than 45 with Graves' hyperthyroidism. The specimen was blood. The chain couples TRBV5-1 to TRBJ2-2; the D is unclear. CDR3 amino acids: CASSLVTPGELFF. The CDR3 nucleotides read TGCGCCAGCAGCTTGGTCACCCCCGGGGAGCTGTTTTTT.